This T cell receptor beta chain was recorded in a study of blood T cell repertoires in COVID-19. Study summary: Sources were T cells, B-cell-depleted T cells, or PBMCs; the material itself was cDNA or gDNA.

Germline V gene data show CDR1 as MNHEY and CDR2 as SMNVEV (reference sequence). V lost 10 bases to trimming and J lost 4 bases, with 23 bases between them. CDR3 length: 16 residues. Per the original methods: Amplification from reference gene primers served as the basis for estimated nucleated cell counts. TCRdb's table, derived via immunoSEQ multiplex PCR, lists solely in-frame clones and lacks some. The V and J calls and clone size come from that table; D and trimming were worked out from the DNA. The sample records more than 350,000 clones, roughly nine tenths being singletons. The receptor comes from a man in his late teens or twenties who had recovered from COVID-19. Sequencing used PBMCs or T cells enriched from blood (not recorded which). This chain uses TRBV27 with TRBJ1-5; D possibly corresponds to TRBD1 (5 bases). The DNA for the CDR3 is TGTGCCACCTCGGGGGGATTGGGGGGAAGTAATCAGCCCCAGCATTTT. Encoded protein: CATSGGLGGSNQPQHF.